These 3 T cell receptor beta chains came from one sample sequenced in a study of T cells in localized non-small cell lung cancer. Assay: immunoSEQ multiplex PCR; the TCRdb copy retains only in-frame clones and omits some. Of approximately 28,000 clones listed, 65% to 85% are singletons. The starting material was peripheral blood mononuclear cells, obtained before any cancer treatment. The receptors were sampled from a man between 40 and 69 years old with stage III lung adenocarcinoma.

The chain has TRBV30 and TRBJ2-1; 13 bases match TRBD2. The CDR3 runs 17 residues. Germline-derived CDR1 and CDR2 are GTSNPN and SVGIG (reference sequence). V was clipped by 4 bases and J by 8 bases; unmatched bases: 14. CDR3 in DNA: TGTGCCTGGACCCCCCGCCGGACTAGCGGGAGTAGGGATGAGCAGTTCTTC. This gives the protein CAWTPRRTSGSRDEQFF. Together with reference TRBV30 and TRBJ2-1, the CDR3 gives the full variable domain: SQTIHQWPATLVQPVGSPLSLECTVEGTSNPNLYWYRQAAGRGLQLLFYSVGIGQISSEVPQNLSASRPQDRQFILSSKKLLLSDSGFYLCAWTPRRTSGSRDEQFFGPGTRLTVL.

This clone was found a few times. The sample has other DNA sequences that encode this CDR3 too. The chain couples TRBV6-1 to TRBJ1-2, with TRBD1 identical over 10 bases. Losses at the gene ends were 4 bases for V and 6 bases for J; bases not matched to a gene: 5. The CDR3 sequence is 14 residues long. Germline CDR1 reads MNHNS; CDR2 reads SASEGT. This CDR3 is CASSGETGGDGYTF. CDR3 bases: TGTGCCAGCAGTGGGGAGACAGGGGGCGATGGCTACACCTTC.

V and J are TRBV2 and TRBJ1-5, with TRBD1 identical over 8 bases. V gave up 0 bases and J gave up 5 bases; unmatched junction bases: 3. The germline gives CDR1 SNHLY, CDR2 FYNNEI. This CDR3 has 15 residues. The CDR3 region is CASSEAGTGDQPQHF. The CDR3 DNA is TGTGCCAGCAGTGAAGCGGGGACAGGTGATCAGCCCCAGCATTTT. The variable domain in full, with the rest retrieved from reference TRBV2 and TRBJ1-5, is EPEVTQTPSHQVTQMGQEVILRCVPISNHLYFYWYRQILGQKVEFLVSFYNNEISEKSEIFDDQFSVERPDGSNFTLKIRSTKLEDSAMYFCASSEAGTGDQPQHFGDGTRLSIL.